The 6 T cell receptor beta chains reported below all come from one sample, sequenced in a study of OX40 agonist ivuxolimab in advanced cancers. Profiled with immunoSEQ multiplex PCR; TCRdb holds only in-frame clones, not every one. The table has about 10,000 clones, 79% seen once. The sample consisted of CD4+ or CD8+ T cells sorted from blood, taken in a trial of the OX40 agonist ivuxolimab. These receptor sequences come from an adult with an advanced solid tumor such as melanoma, head and neck, liver or kidney cancer.

The V and J genes are TRBV7-2 and TRBJ1-2; no clear D gene. Germline loops: CDR1 SGHTA, CDR2 FQGNSA. The V and J ends lost 6 bases and 4 bases respectively, with 15 bases between them. This CDR3 comprises 14 residues. This CDR3 is CASRSKDESYGYTF. CDR3 bases: TGTGCCAGCAGGTCAAAGGACGAATCCTATGGCTACACCTTC.

V gene TRBV7-8 combines with J gene TRBJ2-7, with a weak D call TRBD1 (5 bases). Trimming cost V 2 bases and J 1 base, with 12 bases left between them. CDR1 is SGHVS and CDR2 is FQNEAQ in the germline V gene. This CDR3 has 15 amino acids. This CDR3 reads CASSLMQGPSYEQYF. CDR3 bases: TGTGCCAGCAGCTTAATGCAGGGCCCGTCCTACGAGCAGTACTTC. Combining the CDR3 with reference TRBV7-8 and TRBJ2-7 gives the whole variable domain GAGVSQSPRYKVAKRGQDVALRCDPISGHVSLFWYQQALGQGPEFLTYFQNEAQLDKSGLPSDRFFAERPEGSVSTLKIQRTQQEDSAVYLCASSLMQGPSYEQYFGPGTRLTVT.

This rearrangement joins TRBV5-1 to TRBJ2-7; TRBD1 agrees at 12 bases. The CDR3 is 16 residues long. With V trimmed by 0 bases and J by 4 bases, 5 bases remained unmatched. Germline loops: CDR1 SGHRS, CDR2 YFSETQ. This CDR3 reads CASSLVGTGGRYEQYF. As DNA, the CDR3 is TGCGCCAGCAGCTTGGTGGGGACAGGGGGCCGTTACGAGCAGTACTTC.

The chain joins TRBV2 to TRBJ1-1; TRBD1 aligns across 7 bases. The junction had 7 bases not matched to a gene; V was cut back by 4 bases and J by 5 bases. The CDR3 covers 14 residues. Germline CDR1 and CDR2: SNHLY and FYNNEI. DNA of the CDR3: TGTGCCAGCAGTGTGGCAGGGGGGGGGACTGAAGCTTTCTTT. It is translated as CASSVAGGGTEAFF.

This rearrangement joins TRBV18 to TRBJ1-4; the D is unclear. This CDR3 has 14 amino acids. Germline CDR1 and CDR2: KGHSH and LQKENI. Trimming left V 4 bases short and J 8 bases short, with 14 bases between. The CDR3 sequence: CASSLSVWGEKLFF. CDR3 bases: TGTGCCAGCTCACTATCGGTCTGGGGAGAAAAACTGTTTTTT. The full variable domain, rest sourced from reference TRBV18 and TRBJ1-4, is NAGVMQNPRHLVRRRGQEARLRCSPMKGHSHVYWYRQLPEEGLKFMVYLQKENIIDESGMPKERFSAEFPKEGPSILRIQQVVRGDSAAYFCASSLSVWGEKLFFGSGTQLSVL.

The chain links TRBV9 to TRBJ2-1, with 8 bases fitting TRBD1. The trim removed 2 bases at V and 2 bases at J, leaving 6 bases unmatched. The CDR3 length is 16 residues. CDR1 and CDR2 (germline): SGDLS, YYNGEE. The CDR3 sequence: CASSVRQGRPYNEQFF. In nucleotides, the CDR3 is TGTGCCAGCAGCGTTAGACAGGGGCGGCCCTACAATGAGCAGTTCTTC. Filled out from reference TRBV9 and TRBJ2-1, the complete variable domain reads DSGVTQTPKHLITATGQRVTLRCSPRSGDLSVYWYQQSLDQGLQFLIQYYNGEERAKGNILERFSAQQFPDLHSELNLSSLELGDSALYFCASSVRQGRPYNEQFFGPGTRLTVL.